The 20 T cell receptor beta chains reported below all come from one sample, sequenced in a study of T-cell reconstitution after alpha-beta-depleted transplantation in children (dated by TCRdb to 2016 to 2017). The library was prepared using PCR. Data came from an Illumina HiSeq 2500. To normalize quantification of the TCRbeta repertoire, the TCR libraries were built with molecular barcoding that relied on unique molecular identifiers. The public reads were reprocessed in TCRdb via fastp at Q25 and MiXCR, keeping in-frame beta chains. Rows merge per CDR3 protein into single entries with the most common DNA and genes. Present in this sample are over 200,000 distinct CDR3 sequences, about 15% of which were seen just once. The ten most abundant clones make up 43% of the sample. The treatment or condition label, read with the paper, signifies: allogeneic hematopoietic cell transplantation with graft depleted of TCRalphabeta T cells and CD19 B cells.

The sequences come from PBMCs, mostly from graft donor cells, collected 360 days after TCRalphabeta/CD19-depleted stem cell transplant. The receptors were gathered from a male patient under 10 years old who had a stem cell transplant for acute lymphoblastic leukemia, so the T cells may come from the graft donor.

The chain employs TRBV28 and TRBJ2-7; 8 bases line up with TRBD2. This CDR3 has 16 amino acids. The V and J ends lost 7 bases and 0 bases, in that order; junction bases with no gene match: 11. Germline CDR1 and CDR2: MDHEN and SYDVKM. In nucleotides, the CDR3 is TGTGCCAGCACTTTTATGGCGGGAGGCCCCTCCTACGAGCAGTACTTC. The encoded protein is CASTFMAGGPSYEQYF.

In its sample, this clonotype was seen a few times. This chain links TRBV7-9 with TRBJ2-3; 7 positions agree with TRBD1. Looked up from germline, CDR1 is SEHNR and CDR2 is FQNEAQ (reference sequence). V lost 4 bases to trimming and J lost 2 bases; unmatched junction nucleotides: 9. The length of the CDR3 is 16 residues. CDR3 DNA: TGTGCCAGCAGCTGGGGGACAGTACAATACACAGATACGCAGTATTTT. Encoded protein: CASSWGTVQYTDTQYF.

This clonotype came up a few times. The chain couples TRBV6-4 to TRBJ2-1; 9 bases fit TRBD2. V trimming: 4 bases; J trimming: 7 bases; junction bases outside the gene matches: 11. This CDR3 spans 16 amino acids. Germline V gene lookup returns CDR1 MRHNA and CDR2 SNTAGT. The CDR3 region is CASSVNRGLAYNEQFF. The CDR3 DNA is TGTGCCAGCAGTGTGAATCGGGGACTAGCTTATAATGAGCAGTTCTTC.

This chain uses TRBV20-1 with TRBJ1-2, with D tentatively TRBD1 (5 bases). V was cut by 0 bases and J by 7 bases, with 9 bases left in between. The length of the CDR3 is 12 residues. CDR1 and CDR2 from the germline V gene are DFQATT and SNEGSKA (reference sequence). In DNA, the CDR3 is TGCAGTGCTAGAGACAGGGTCGGTGGCTACACCTTC. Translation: CSARDRVGGYTF.

The CDR3, as DNA: TGTGCCACCAGTGATTTGGACGGGACAGGTTACAATGAGCAGTTCTTC. Translation: CATSDLDGTGYNEQFF. This chain connects TRBV24-1 to TRBJ2-1; 8 bases are a match to TRBD1. The CDR3 sequence is 16 residues long. Germline assignment: CDR1 KGHDR and CDR2 SFDVKD. Germline trimming cut 0 bases from V and 4 bases from J; bases unmatched to any gene: 4.

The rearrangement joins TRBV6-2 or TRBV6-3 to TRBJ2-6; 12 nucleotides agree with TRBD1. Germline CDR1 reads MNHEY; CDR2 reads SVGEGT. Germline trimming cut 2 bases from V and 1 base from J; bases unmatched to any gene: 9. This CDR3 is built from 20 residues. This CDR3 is CASSYAGTGGVRSGANVLTF. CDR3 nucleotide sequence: TGTGCCAGCAGTTACGCGGGGACAGGGGGCGTGCGATCTGGGGCCAACGTCCTGACTTTC.

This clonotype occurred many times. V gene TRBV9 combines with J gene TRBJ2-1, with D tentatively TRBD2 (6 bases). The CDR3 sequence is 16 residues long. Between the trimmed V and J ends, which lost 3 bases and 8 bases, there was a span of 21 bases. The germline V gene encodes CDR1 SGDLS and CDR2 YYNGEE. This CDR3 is CASSARAGNLGDEQFF. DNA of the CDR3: TGTGCCAGCAGCGCCCGCGCGGGGAACCTAGGGGATGAGCAGTTCTTC.

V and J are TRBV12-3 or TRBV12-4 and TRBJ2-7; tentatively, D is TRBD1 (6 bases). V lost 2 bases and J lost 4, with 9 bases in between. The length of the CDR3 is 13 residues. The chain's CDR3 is CASSLRGKYEQYF. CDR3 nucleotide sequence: TGTGCCAGCAGTTTAAGGGGGAAGTACGAGCAGTACTTC.

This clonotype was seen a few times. The DNA of the CDR3 is TGCGCCAGCAGCTCGTCGGGACAGGAGAATGAAAAACTGTTTTTT. It translates to CASSSSGQENEKLFF. The chain has TRBV5-1 and TRBJ1-4, with 8 bases identical to TRBD1. Trimming removed 3 bases from V and 5 bases from J; junction bases left unmatched: 6. In germline, CDR1 is SGHRS, CDR2 YFSETQ. The CDR3 runs 15 residues.

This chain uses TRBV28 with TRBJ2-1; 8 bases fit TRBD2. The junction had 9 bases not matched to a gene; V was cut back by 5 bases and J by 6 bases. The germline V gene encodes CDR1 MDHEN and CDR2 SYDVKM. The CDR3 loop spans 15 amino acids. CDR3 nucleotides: TGTGCCAGCAGTCTACCCGGGACTAGAGGCAATGAGCAGTTCTTC. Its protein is CASSLPGTRGNEQFF.

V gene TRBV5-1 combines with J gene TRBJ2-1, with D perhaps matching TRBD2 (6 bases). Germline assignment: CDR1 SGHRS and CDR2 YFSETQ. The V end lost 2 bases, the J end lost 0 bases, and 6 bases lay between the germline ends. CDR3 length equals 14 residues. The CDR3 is CASSFGSSYNEQFF. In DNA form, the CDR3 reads TGCGCCAGCAGCTTCGGGAGCTCCTACAATGAGCAGTTCTTC.

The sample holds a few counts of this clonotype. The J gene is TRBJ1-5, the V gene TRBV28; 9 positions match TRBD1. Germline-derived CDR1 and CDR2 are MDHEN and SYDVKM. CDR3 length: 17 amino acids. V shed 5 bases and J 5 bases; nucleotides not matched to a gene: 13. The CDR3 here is CASSLPPTGGTDQPQHF. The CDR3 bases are TGTGCCAGCAGTCTCCCCCCGACAGGGGGTACTGATCAGCCCCAGCATTTT.

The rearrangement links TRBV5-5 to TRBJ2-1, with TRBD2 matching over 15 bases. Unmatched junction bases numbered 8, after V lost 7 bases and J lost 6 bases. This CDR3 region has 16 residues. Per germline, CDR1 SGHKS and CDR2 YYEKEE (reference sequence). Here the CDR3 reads CASVPGLAGGLNEQFF. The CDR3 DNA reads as TGTGCCAGCGTCCCGGGACTAGCGGGAGGTCTCAATGAGCAGTTCTTC.

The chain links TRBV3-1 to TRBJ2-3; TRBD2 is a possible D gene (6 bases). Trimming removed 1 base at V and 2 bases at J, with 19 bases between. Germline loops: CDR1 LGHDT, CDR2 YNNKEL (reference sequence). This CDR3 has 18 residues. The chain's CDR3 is CASSQGWGGEYLTDTQYF. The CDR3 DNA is TGTGCCAGCAGCCAAGGGTGGGGCGGGGAGTACCTCACAGATACGCAGTATTTT.

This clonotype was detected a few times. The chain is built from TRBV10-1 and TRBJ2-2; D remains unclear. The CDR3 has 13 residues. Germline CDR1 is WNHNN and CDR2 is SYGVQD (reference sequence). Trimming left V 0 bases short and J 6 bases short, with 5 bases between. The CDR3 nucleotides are TGCGCCAGCAGTGAGTCTGGGTCCGGGGAGCTGTTTTTT. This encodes CASSESGSGELFF.

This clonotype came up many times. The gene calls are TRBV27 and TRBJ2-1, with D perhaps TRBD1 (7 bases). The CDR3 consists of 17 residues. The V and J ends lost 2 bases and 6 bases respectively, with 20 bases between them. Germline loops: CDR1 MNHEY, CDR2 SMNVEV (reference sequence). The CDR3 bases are TGTGCCAGCAGTTTAGGTAGACCAGGGGGGTCTGTCAATGAGCAGTTCTTC. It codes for CASSLGRPGGSVNEQFF.

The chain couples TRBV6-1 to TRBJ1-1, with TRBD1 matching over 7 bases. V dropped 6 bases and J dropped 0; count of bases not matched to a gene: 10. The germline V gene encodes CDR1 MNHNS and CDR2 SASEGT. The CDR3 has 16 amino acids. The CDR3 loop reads CASSLGQALMNTEAFF. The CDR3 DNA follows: TGTGCCAGCAGCCTAGGACAGGCGCTCATGAACACTGAAGCTTTCTTT.

Written as DNA, the CDR3 is TGTGCCACTGCGGGAGGGCAGACCTATGGCTACACCTTC. Translation: CATAGGQTYGYTF. This chain joins TRBV10-3 and TRBJ1-2; no firm D call. The CDR3 contains 13 residues. Germline CDR1 is ENHRY and CDR2 is SYGVKD. V lost 10 bases to trimming and J lost 4 bases, with 16 bases between them.

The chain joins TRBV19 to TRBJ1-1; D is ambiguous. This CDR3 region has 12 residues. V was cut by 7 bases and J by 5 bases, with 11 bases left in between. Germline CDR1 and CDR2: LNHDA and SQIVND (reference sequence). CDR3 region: CASKEAGTEAFF. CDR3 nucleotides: TGTGCCAGTAAAGAGGCCGGGACTGAAGCTTTCTTT.

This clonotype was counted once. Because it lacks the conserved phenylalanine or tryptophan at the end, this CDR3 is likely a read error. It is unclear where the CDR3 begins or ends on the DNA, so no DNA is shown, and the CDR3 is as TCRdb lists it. The CDR3 reads CASSPPGTTLR. This sequence joins TRBV18 and TRBJ2-1; the table names TRBD2, a call not compared with the DNA. Germline V gene data show CDR1 as KGHSH and CDR2 as LQKENI. Counting both end residues, the CDR3 totals 11 amino acids.